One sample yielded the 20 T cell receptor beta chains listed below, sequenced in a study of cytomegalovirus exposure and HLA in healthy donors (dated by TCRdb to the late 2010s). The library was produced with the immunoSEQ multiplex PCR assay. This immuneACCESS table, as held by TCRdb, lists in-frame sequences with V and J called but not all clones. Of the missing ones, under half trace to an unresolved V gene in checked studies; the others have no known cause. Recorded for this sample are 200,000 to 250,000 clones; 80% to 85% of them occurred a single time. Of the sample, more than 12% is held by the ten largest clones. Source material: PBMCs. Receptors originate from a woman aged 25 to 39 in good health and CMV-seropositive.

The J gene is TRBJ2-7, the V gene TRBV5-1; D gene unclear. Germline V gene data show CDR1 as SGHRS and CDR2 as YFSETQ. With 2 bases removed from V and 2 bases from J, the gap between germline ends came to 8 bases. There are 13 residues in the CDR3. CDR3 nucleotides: TGCGCCAGCAGCTTCGATCTCCCCTACGAGCAGTACTTC. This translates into CASSFDLPYEQYF.

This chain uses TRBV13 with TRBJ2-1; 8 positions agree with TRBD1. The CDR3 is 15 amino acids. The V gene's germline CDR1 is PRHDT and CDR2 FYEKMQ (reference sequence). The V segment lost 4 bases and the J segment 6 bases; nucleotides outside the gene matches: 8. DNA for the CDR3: TGTGCCAGCAGCTCAGAGGGACAGGTTGGCAATGAGCAGTTCTTC. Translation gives CASSSEGQVGNEQFF.

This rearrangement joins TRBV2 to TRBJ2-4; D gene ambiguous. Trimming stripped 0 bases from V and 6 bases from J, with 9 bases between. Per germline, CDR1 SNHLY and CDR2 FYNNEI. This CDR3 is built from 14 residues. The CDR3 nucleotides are TGTGCCAGCAGTGAAGCGGGGTATCCAAACATTCAGTACTTC. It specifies CASSEAGYPNIQYF.

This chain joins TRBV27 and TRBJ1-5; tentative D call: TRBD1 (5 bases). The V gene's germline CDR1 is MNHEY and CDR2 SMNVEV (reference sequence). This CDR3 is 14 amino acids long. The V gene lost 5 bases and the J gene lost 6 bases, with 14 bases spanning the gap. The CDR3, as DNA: TGTGCCAGCAGTACTGTAGGGGAGCTTCAGCCCCAGCATTTT. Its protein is CASSTVGELQPQHF.

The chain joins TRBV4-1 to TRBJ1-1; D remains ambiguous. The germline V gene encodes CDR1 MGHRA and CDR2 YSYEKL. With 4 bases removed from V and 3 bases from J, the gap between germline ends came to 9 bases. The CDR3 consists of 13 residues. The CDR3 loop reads CASSLVWYTEAFF. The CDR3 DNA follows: TGCGCCAGCAGCCTAGTCTGGTACACTGAAGCTTTCTTT.

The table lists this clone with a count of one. CDR3 coding DNA: TGCGCCAGCAGCTTAGGGTCGGGTACTGAAGCTTTCTTT. Amino acids: CASSLGSGTEAFF. This sequence joins TRBV5-1 and TRBJ1-1; the D is unclear. The germline V gene encodes CDR1 SGHRS and CDR2 YFSETQ. The CDR3 runs to 13 residues. Between the trimmed V and J ends, which lost 2 bases and 5 bases, there was a span of 10 bases.

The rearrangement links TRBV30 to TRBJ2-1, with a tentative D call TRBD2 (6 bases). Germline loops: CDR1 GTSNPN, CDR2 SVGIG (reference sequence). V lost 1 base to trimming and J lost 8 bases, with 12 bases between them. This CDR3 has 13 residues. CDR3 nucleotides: TGTGCCTGGAGTGCAGGGACTCCCGATGAGCAGTTCTTC. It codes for CAWSAGTPDEQFF.

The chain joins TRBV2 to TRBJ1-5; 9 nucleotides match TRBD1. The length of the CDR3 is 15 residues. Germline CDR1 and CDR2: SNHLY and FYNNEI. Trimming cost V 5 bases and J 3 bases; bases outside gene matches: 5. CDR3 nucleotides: TGTGCCAGCAGTCGGGGACAGGGTATCAATCAGCCCCAGCATTTT. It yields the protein CASSRGQGINQPQHF.

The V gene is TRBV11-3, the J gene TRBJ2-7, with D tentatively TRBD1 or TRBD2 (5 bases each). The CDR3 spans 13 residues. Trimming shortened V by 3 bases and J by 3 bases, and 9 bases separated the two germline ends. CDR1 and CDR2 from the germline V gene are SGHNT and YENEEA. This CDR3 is CASSLGPHYEQYF. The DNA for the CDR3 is TGTGCCAGCAGCTTGGGACCGCACTACGAGCAGTACTTC.

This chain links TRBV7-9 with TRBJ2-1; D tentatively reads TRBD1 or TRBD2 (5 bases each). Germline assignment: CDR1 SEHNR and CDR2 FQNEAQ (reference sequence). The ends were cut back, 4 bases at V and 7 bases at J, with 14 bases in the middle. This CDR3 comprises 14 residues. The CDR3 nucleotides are TGTGCCAGCAGCTCTACTCGGGACGCGAATGAGCAGTTCTTC. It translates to CASSSTRDANEQFF.

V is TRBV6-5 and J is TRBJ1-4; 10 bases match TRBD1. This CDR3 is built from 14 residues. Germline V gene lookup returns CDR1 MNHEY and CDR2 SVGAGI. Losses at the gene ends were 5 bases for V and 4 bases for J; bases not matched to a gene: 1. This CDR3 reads CASSGTGVNEKLFF. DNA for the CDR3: TGTGCCAGCAGTGGGACAGGGGTTAATGAAAAACTGTTTTTT.

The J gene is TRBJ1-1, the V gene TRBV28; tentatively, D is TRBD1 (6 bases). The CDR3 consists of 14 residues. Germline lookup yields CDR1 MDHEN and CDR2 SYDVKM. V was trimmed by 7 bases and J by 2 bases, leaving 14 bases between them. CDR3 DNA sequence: TGTGCCAGCATACCAGGGGTCGTTAACACTGAAGCTTTCTTT. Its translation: CASIPGVVNTEAFF. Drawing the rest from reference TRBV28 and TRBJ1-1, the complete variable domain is DVKVTQSSRYLVKRTGEKVFLECVQDMDHENMFWYRQDPGLGLRLIYFSYDVKMKEKGDIPEGYSVSREKKERFSLILESASTNQTSMYLCASIPGVVNTEAFFGQGTRLTVV.

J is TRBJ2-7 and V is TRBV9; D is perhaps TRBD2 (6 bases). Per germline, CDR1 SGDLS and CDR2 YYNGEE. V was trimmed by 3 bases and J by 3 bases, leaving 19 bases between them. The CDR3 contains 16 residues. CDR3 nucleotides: TGTGCCAGCAGCGCCTCCGGGGCGGGAAGATTCTACGAGCAGTACTTC. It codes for CASSASGAGRFYEQYF.

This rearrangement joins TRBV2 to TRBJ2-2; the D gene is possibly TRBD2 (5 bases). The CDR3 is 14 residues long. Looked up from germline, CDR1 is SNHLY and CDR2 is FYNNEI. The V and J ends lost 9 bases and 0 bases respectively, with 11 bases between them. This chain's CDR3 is CASIEGSNTGELFF. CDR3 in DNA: TGTGCCAGTATAGAGGGCTCGAACACCGGGGAGCTGTTTTTT.

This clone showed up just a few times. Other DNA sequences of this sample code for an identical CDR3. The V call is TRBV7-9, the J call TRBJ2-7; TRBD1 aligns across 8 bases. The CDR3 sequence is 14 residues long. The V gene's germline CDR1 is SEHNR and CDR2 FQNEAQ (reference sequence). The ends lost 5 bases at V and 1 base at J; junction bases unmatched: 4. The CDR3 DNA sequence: TGTGCCAGCAGCCCGAGGGACAGGTCCTACGAGCAGTACTTC. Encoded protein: CASSPRDRSYEQYF.

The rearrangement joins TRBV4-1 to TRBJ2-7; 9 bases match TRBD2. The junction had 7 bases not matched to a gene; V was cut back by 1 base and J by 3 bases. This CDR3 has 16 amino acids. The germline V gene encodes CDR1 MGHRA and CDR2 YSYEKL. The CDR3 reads CASSQAAGLAFYEQYF. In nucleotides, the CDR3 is TGCGCCAGCAGCCAAGCGGCGGGACTAGCCTTCTACGAGCAGTACTTC.

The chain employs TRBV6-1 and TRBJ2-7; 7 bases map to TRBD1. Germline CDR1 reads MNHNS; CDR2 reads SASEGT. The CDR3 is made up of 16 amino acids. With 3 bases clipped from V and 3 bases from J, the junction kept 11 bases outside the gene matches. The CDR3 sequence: CASSEGLDRALYEQYF. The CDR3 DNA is TGTGCCAGCAGTGAGGGATTAGACAGGGCCCTCTACGAGCAGTACTTC.

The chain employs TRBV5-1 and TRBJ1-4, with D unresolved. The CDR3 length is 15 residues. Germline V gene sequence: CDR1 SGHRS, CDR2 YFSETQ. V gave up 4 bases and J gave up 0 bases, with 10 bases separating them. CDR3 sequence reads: CASSASGTTNEKLFF. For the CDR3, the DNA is TGCGCCAGCAGCGCATCCGGGACAACTAATGAAAAACTGTTTTTT.

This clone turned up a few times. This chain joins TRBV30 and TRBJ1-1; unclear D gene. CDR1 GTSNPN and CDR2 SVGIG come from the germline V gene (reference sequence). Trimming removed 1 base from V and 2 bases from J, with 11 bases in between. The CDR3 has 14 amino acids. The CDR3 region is CAWSGGSPNTEAFF. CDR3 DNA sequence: TGTGCCTGGAGTGGAGGCTCGCCCAACACTGAAGCTTTCTTT.

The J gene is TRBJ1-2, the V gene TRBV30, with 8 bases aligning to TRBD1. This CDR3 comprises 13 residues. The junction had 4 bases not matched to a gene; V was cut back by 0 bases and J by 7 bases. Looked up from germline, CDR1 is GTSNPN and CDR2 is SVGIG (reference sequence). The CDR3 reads CAWSVGTGGGYTF. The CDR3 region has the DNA TGTGCCTGGAGTGTCGGAACAGGGGGTGGCTACACCTTC.